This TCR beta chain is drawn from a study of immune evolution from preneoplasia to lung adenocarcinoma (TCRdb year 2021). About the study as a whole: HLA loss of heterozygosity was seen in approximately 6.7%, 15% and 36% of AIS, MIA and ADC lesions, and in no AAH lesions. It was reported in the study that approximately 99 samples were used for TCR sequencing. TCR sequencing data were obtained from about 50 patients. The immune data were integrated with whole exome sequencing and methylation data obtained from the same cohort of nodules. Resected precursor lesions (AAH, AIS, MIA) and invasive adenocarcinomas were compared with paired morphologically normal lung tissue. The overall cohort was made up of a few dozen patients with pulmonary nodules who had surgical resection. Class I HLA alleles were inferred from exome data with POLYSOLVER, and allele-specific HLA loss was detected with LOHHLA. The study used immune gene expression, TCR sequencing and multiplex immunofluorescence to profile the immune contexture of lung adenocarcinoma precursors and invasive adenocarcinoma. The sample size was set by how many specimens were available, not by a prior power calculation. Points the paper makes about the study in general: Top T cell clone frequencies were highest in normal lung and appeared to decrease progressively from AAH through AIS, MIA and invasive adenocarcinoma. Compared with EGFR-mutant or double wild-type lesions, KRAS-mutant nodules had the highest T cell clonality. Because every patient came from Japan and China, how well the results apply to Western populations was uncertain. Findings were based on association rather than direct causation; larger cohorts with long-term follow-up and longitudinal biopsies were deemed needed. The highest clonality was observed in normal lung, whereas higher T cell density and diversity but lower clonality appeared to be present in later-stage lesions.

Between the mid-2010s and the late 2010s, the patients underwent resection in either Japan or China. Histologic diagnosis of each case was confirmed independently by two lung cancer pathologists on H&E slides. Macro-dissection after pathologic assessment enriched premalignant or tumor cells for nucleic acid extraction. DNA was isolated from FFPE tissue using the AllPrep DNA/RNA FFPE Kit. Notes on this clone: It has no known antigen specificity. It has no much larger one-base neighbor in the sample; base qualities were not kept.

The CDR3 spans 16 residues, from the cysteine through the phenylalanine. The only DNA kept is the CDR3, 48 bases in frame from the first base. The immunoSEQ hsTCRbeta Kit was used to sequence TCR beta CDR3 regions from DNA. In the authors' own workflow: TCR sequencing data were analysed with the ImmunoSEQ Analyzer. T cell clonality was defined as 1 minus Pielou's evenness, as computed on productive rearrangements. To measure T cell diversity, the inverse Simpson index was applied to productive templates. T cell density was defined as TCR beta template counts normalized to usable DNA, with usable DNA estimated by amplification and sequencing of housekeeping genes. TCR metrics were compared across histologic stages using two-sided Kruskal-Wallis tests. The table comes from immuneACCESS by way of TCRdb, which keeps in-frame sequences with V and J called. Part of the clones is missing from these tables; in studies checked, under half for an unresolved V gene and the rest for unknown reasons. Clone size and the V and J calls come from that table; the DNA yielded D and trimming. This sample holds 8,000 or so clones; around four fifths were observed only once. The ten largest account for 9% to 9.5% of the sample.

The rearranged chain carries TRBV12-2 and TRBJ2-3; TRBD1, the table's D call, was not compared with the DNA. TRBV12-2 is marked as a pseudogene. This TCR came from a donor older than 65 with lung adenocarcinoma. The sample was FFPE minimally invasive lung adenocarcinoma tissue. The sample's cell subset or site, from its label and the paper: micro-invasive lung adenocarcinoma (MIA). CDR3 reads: CASRQTGDRSTDTQYF. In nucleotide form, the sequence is TGTGCAAGTCGCCAGACAGGGGACCGTAGCACAGATACGCAGTATTTT.